The 30 T cell receptor beta chains presented below share a single source sample, sequenced in a study of blood T cell repertoires in COVID-19. Clones were read by immunoSEQ multiplex PCR, and TCRdb kept only the in-frame ones, dropping some. The data contain about 220,000 clones, over 75% of them singletons. The specimen was PBMCs or T cells enriched from blood (not recorded which). The receptors derive from a woman aged 18-35 years in a cohort exposed to, infected with or recovered from COVID-19 (not recorded which).

The chain couples TRBV28 to TRBJ2-1; 11 bases align to TRBD1. This CDR3 has 16 amino acids. V shed 5 bases, J shed 6 bases, and the junction held 9 bases outside the gene matches. Germline V CDR1 and CDR2: MDHEN, SYDVKM. As DNA, the CDR3 is TGTGCCAGCAGTCCCATAGGACAGGGGGCAGGCAATGAGCAGTTCTTC. Residues: CASSPIGQGAGNEQFF.

The chain carries TRBV6-1 and TRBJ2-1; a possible D gene is TRBD1 (5 bases). Germline assignment: CDR1 MNHNS and CDR2 SASEGT. V lost 0 bases to trimming and J lost 2 bases, with 5 bases between them. CDR3 length equals 14 residues. The CDR3 is CASSEAGAYNEQFF. The DNA of the CDR3 is TGTGCCAGCAGTGAAGCAGGGGCCTACAATGAGCAGTTCTTC.

In its sample, this clone was seen a few times. The chain carries TRBV2 and TRBJ2-1, with 13 bases fitting TRBD2. V lost 6 bases, J lost 5 bases, and 4 bases stayed unmatched. This CDR3 region has 15 residues. CDR1 and CDR2 (germline): SNHLY, FYNNEI. The CDR3 protein is CASRGLAGEDNEQFF. CDR3 DNA sequence: TGTGCCAGCAGAGGACTAGCGGGGGAGGACAATGAGCAGTTCTTC.

This chain uses TRBV2 with TRBJ1-3, with unresolved D. Trimming removed 5 bases at V and 0 bases at J, with 8 bases between. Per germline, CDR1 SNHLY and CDR2 FYNNEI. This CDR3 is 14 amino acids long. The DNA for the CDR3 is TGTGCCAGCAGTACCGGTATCTCTGGAAACACCATATATTTT. As protein: CASSTGISGNTIYF.

The chain joins TRBV11-2 to TRBJ2-3, with a possible D match to TRBD2 (6 bases). The CDR3 has 17 amino acids. The V gene's germline CDR1 is SGHAT and CDR2 FQNNGV. Trimming pared 2 bases from V and 2 bases from J, leaving 17 bases between. The CDR3 nucleotides are TGTGCCAGCAGCTTACAAGCCGGGAGCCTGCTCACAGATACGCAGTATTTT. Encoded protein: CASSLQAGSLLTDTQYF. The full variable domain, completed using reference TRBV11-2 and TRBJ2-3, is EAGVAQSPRYKIIEKRQSVAFWCNPISGHATLYWYQQILGQGPKLLIQFQNNGVVDDSQLPKDRFSAERLKGVDSTLKIQPAKLEDSAVYLCASSLQAGSLLTDTQYFGPGTRLTVL.

This clone came up a few times. The gene calls are TRBV28 and TRBJ1-1; maybe TRBD1 (6 bases). Germline V gene lookup returns CDR1 MDHEN and CDR2 SYDVKM. This CDR3 is built from 15 residues. Deletions cut 9 bases from V and 1 base from J, with 18 bases between. The CDR3 DNA is TGTGCCAGTAGATCGACAGGTATCCCGAACACTGAAGCTTTCTTT. It yields the protein CASRSTGIPNTEAFF.

The rearrangement uses TRBV6-5 and TRBJ2-6; maybe TRBD1 (5 bases). The germline CDR1 and CDR2 sequences are MNHEY and SVGAGI. There are 15 residues in the CDR3. V lost 6 bases and J lost 3, with 12 bases in between. The CDR3 region has the DNA TGTGCCAGCAGCCCGACAGACCGTGGGGCCAACGTCCTGACTTTC. Residues: CASSPTDRGANVLTF.

This chain joins TRBV7-3 and TRBJ2-1; perhaps TRBD2 as D (5 bases). Trimming removed 1 base at V and 1 base at J, with 11 bases between. This CDR3 is built from 16 residues. In germline, CDR1 is SGHTA, CDR2 FQGTGA. This CDR3 is CASSLNGELSYNEQFF. As DNA, the CDR3 is TGTGCCAGCAGCTTAAATGGGGAGTTATCCTACAATGAGCAGTTCTTC.

The V call is TRBV15, the J call TRBJ2-7; D may be TRBD1 (5 bases). The germline gives CDR1 LNHNV, CDR2 YYDKDF (reference sequence). The CDR3 consists of 13 residues. The V gene lost 0 bases and the J gene lost 2 bases, with 5 bases spanning the gap. CDR3 residues: CATSREQAYEQYF. The CDR3 DNA sequence: TGTGCCACCAGCAGAGAACAGGCCTACGAGCAGTACTTC.

The J gene is TRBJ2-7, the V gene TRBV15; D perhaps matches TRBD1 (5 bases). Trimming pared 4 bases from V and 1 base from J, leaving 17 bases between. Per the germline V gene, CDR1 is LNHNV and CDR2 is YYDKDF (reference sequence). The CDR3 has 16 residues. Written as DNA, the CDR3 is TGTGCCACCAGCACCCCGCTCCAGGGTAGTTCCTACGAGCAGTACTTC. It specifies CATSTPLQGSSYEQYF.

As for this clone: Other nucleotide sequences in the sample specify the same CDR3. V is TRBV5-4 and J is TRBJ2-3; TRBD2 aligns across 8 bases. CDR1 SGHNT and CDR2 YYREEE come from the germline V gene (reference sequence). The CDR3 is made up of 15 amino acids. V dropped 0 bases and J dropped 0; count of bases not matched to a gene: 0. The CDR3 DNA follows: TGTGCCAGCAGCTTGGCTAGCGGGAGCACAGATACGCAGTATTTT. Amino acid sequence: CASSLASGSTDTQYF.

V gene TRBV4-1 combines with J gene TRBJ1-5, with 8 bases lining up with TRBD1. Germline-derived CDR1 and CDR2 are MGHRA and YSYEKL. This CDR3 is 14 amino acids long. The junction had 2 bases not matched to a gene; V was cut back by 0 bases and J by 7 bases. In nucleotides, the CDR3 is TGCGCCAGCAGCCAAGAGTCAGGGGGCCAGCCCCAGCATTTT. Its protein is CASSQESGGQPQHF.

This rearrangement joins TRBV6-1 to TRBJ2-5, with D perhaps matching TRBD1 (6 bases). V lost 2 bases, J lost 0 bases, and 13 bases lay in between. The CDR3 is 16 residues long. CDR1 and CDR2 from the germline V gene are MNHNS and SASEGT. For the CDR3, the DNA is TGTGCCAGCAGTGAACGACAGGTGCCAGACCAAGAGACCCAGTACTTC. Amino acid sequence: CASSERQVPDQETQYF.

The chain employs TRBV2 and TRBJ1-6; 7 positions agree with TRBD1. CDR3 length equals 14 residues. With 0 bases clipped from V and 14 bases from J, the junction kept 7 bases outside the gene matches. CDR1 and CDR2 from the germline V gene are SNHLY and FYNNEI. CDR3 DNA: TGTGCCAGCAGTGAAGCTTTTGGAGGGACAGCCCTCCACTTT. Residues: CASSEAFGGTALHF.

The rearrangement uses TRBV7-2 and TRBJ2-3, with TRBD2 matching over 13 bases. After removal of 5 bases from V and 3 bases from J, the junction contained 8 bases not matched to a gene. CDR1 and CDR2 (germline): SGHTA, FQGNSA. The CDR3 has 17 residues. DNA of the CDR3: TGTGCCAGCAGCCCGCACGGACTAGCGGGGGTGACAGATACGCAGTATTTT. This sequence encodes CASSPHGLAGVTDTQYF.

This chain uses TRBV30 with TRBJ2-3; possible D gene TRBD2, 6 bases. CDR1 is GTSNPN and CDR2 is SVGIG in the germline V gene (reference sequence). Trimming shortened V by 2 bases and J by 4 bases, and 16 bases separated the two germline ends. This CDR3 contains 15 residues. Here the CDR3 reads CAWSPGTGEADTQYF. CDR3 coding DNA: TGTGCCTGGAGTCCCGGGACTGGGGAAGCAGATACGCAGTATTTT.

As DNA, the CDR3 is TGTGCCAGCAGCTTAGGTCAGGGGGCCACCGGGGAGCTGTTTTTT. It yields the protein CASSLGQGATGELFF. The rearrangement uses TRBV7-6 and TRBJ2-2; 8 bases map to TRBD1. The J segment lost 4 bases and the V segment lost 1 base, leaving 2 bases of the junction unmatched. Germline V CDR1 and CDR2: SGHVS, FNYEAQ. This CDR3 comprises 15 residues.

The chain uses TRBV24-1 and TRBJ1-5; a weak D match, TRBD1 (5 bases). Trimming cost V 10 bases and J 4 bases, with 10 bases left between them. The CDR3 loop spans 12 amino acids. Germline V gives CDR1 KGHDR, CDR2 SFDVKD. The CDR3 DNA sequence: TGTGCCACATCCCAGGGAAATCAGCCCCAGCATTTT. It is translated as CATSQGNQPQHF.

This clone showed up just once. The chain combines TRBV16 with TRBJ1-5; 8 positions match TRBD1. The CDR3 contains 18 residues. After removal of 2 bases from V and 2 bases from J, the junction contained 11 bases not matched to a gene. The V gene's germline CDR1 is KGHSY and CDR2 FQNENV. The CDR3 region has the DNA TGTGCCAGCAGCCAACAGACAGGGGCCCATTGGGGCAATCAGCCCCAGCATTTT. Its translation: CASSQQTGAHWGNQPQHF.

The V gene is TRBV5-1, the J gene TRBJ2-1; 8 nucleotides line up with TRBD1. Germline V gene lookup returns CDR1 SGHRS and CDR2 YFSETQ. Germline trimming cut 5 bases from V and 7 bases from J; bases unmatched to any gene: 8. This CDR3 is 14 amino acids long. CDR3: CASREGQVLNEQFF. The CDR3 nucleotides read TGCGCCAGCAGGGAGGGACAGGTCCTTAATGAGCAGTTCTTC.

This clone has just a few counts. The chain combines TRBV25-1 with TRBJ2-3, with D possibly TRBD1 on 5 matching bases. CDR3 length: 12 residues. V lost 2 bases, J lost 5 bases, and 5 bases lay in between. CDR1 is MGHDK and CDR2 is SYGVNS in the germline V gene. CDR3 residues: CASSEQGDTQYF. The CDR3 DNA reads TGTGCCAGCAGTGAACAGGGAGATACGCAGTATTTT. Full variable domain (rest looked up from reference TRBV25-1 and TRBJ2-3): EADIYQTPRYLVIGTGKKITLECSQTMGHDKMYWYQQDPGMELHLIHYSYGVNSTEKGDLSSESTVSRIRTEHFPLTLESARPSHTSQYLCASSEQGDTQYFGPGTRLTVL.

The chain links TRBV6-1 to TRBJ2-5; 9 bases are a match to TRBD2. The V gene's germline CDR1 is MNHNS and CDR2 SASEGT. Trimming took 2 bases from V and 4 from J; bases not matched to a gene: 5. There are 15 residues in the CDR3. Here the CDR3 DNA reads TGTGCCAGCAGTGAACCGCGGGGGGGCCGAGAGACCCAGTACTTC. Its translation is CASSEPRGGRETQYF.

The genes are TRBV10-2 and TRBJ2-1; a weak D match, TRBD2 (6 bases). Per germline, CDR1 WSHSY and CDR2 SAAADI. The CDR3 contains 11 residues. The V and J ends lost 6 bases and 10 bases respectively, with 10 bases between them. The CDR3: CASSSGAEQFF. CDR3 DNA sequence: TGCGCCAGCAGCTCGGGAGCCGAGCAGTTCTTC.

The rearrangement links TRBV6-5 to TRBJ1-2, with 7 bases fitting TRBD1. This CDR3 comprises 14 residues. The germline gives CDR1 MNHEY, CDR2 SVGAGI. V was clipped by 6 bases and J by 8 bases; unmatched bases: 12. The CDR3 is CASSLRGQAGGYTF. CDR3 in DNA: TGTGCCAGCAGCCTCCGAGGACAGGCGGGCGGCTACACCTTC.

The J gene is TRBJ2-1, the V gene TRBV3-1 (or the pseudogene TRBV3-2), with 8 positions matching TRBD1. The V segment lost 4 bases and the J segment 4 bases; nucleotides outside the gene matches: 3. Germline CDR1 and CDR2: LGHDT and YNNKEL (reference sequence). This CDR3 has 14 amino acids. CDR3 residues: CASSRDRSYNEQFF. In nucleotides, the CDR3 is TGTGCCAGCAGCCGGGACAGGTCATACAATGAGCAGTTCTTC.

V usage is TRBV14 and J usage is TRBJ2-2; tentative D call: TRBD1 (5 bases). V dropped 3 bases and J dropped 8 bases, with 10 bases sitting between them. The CDR3 loop spans 13 amino acids. CDR1 SGHDN and CDR2 FVKESK come from the germline V gene. CDR3 bases: TGTGCCAGCAGCCACTCAGGGCGAGGGGAGCTGTTTTTT. This gives the protein CASSHSGRGELFF.

The chain links TRBV28 to TRBJ2-7; TRBD1 matches 9 bases. J gave up 4 bases and V 6 bases, and 10 bases lay outside the gene matches. CDR1 is MDHEN and CDR2 is SYDVKM in the germline V gene. The CDR3 length is 15 residues. CDR3 residues: CASRVAGTGPYEQYF. CDR3 nucleotides: TGTGCCAGCAGAGTCGCCGGGACAGGGCCGTACGAGCAGTACTTC.

V gene TRBV4-2 combines with J gene TRBJ1-5; unclear D gene. Germline V gene data show CDR1 as LGHNA and CDR2 as YNFKEQ. Trimming left V 4 bases short and J 2 bases short, with 12 bases between. The CDR3 has 15 residues. As DNA, the CDR3 is TGTGCCAGCAGCCTCGAGGCCGGGGGCAATCAGCCCCAGCATTTT. This translates into CASSLEAGGNQPQHF.

This clone occurred a few times. The chain recombines TRBV7-9 with TRBJ2-7, with TRBD2 as a possible D gene (6 bases). Looked up from germline, CDR1 is SEHNR and CDR2 is FQNEAQ (reference sequence). The CDR3 contains 14 residues. V was cut by 6 bases and J by 2 bases, with 14 bases left in between. In nucleotides, the CDR3 is TGTGCCAGCAGTTCCTTAGCGGCCCCCTACGAGCAGTACTTC. Its translation is CASSSLAAPYEQYF.

This clone has a single count. This rearrangement joins TRBV19 to TRBJ2-7; TRBD2 matches 9 bases. The germline gives CDR1 LNHDA, CDR2 SQIVND (reference sequence). The CDR3 loop spans 14 amino acids. With 3 bases clipped from V and 1 base from J, the junction kept 1 base outside the gene matches. CDR3 coding DNA: TGTGCCAGTAGTATGGCGGGAGGGTCCTACGAGCAGTACTTC. Its protein product is CASSMAGGSYEQYF.